This T cell receptor beta chain was identified in a study of immune heterogeneity within non-small cell lung tumors. The overall study: Histologically, several tumors were squamous cell carcinomas and more than 9 were non-squamous carcinomas. The remaining 1 tumor was not otherwise specified.

CDR1 is SGHRS, CDR2 YFSETQ, per germline. This CDR3 spans 12 amino acids. Ten or more counts support this clonotype. The target antigen is unknown. A read error may account for a junction end that differs from germline. TCR beta CDR3 regions came from multiplex PCR with 32 forward V and 13 reverse J primers. Each CDR3 protein gets one entry after TCRdb re-called the multiplex PCR reads with MiXCR. The top ten hold around 10% of the sample, which has 4,000 to 4,500 distinct CDR3 sequences, 20% to 30% seen once. Whole-study results and caveats: Recurrence of the same dominant CDR3 beta clonotypes was seen across tumor sites within a patient, and site-unique high-frequency clones were present alongside them.

The template for each sample was approximately 0.65 ug of genomic DNA, which had been extracted from bulk tumor tissue. Spaced far apart, several biopsies were taken from each primary tumor during surgery. The study enrolled patients with untreated, newly diagnosed non-small cell lung cancer who underwent curative surgery. This receptor was taken from a man aged 50-60 years with non-small cell lung cancer. Sample: lung tumor tissue. The chain carries TRBV5-1 and TRBJ2-7; tentatively, D is TRBD2 (7 bases). The CDR3 nucleotides are TGCGCCAGCAGCTTGGGGGGGGGCGAGCAGCACTTC. Translating it yields CASSLGGGEQHF. Complete variable domain (other parts from reference TRBV5-1 and TRBJ2-7): KAGVTQTPRYLIKTRGQQVTLSCSPISGHRSVSWYQQTPGQGLQFLFEYFSETQRNKGNFPGRFSGRQFSNSRSEMNVSTLELGDSALYLCASSLGGGEQHFGPGTRLTVT.